Included here is one T cell receptor (beta chain) sequence, with context. Its antigen is undetermined. This sample was included in a study of shared clonotypes between healthy human individuals. Findings and limits, study-wide: Across a few donors, naive CD4 shared roughly 5.2%, naive CD8 more than 3%, memory CD4 2% to 2.5%, memory CD8 under 0.5%. Across subsets, estimated richness was generally greater for naive than for memory populations.

Using approximately 200 ng DNA, about 30,000 T cell genomes, the sorted-subset replicate PCRs were run. Repertoires were generated with immunoSEQ multiplex PCR, while TCRdb's copy carries only in-frame clones and drops some. The sample includes hundreds of thousands of clones, around 73% seen only once; the top ten take roughly 2%. The CDR3 is made up of 16 amino acids. Germline V gene data show CDR1 as MNHEY and CDR2 as SVGAGI. The sequence derives from a woman aged 25 to 45 in good health. V is TRBV6-5 and J is TRBJ2-5; TRBD2 matches at 7 bases. The J call may not be correct, given that the DNA end is closer to TRBJ2-7. The sample comprised memory CD4+ T cells sorted from blood. Subset given: CD45RA-negative fraction. This CDR3 is CASSYTSLADSYEQYF. The CDR3 nucleotides read TGTGCCAGCAGTTACACCTCCCTAGCGGACTCCTACGAGCAGTACTTC.